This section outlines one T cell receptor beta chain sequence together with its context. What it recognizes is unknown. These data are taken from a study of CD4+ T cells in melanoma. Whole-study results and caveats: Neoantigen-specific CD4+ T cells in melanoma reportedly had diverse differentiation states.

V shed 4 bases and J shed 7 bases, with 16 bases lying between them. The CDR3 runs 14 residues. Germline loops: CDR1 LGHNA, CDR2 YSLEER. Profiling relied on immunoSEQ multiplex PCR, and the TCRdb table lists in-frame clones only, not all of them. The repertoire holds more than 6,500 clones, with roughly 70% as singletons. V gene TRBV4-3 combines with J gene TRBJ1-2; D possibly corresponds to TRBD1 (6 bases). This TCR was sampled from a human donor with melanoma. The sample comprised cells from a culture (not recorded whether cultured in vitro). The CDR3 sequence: CASSRRTEPFGYTF. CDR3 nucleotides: TGCGCCAGCAGCCGAAGGACAGAGCCTTTTGGCTACACCTTC.